This T cell receptor beta chain was sequenced during a study of regulatory T cells in long-lasting Graves disease. The wider study: Recently diagnosed Graves' patients had received antithyroid drugs for under 3 months. Broader study findings: Analyses excluded thyroid tissue, covering peripheral blood alone. Persistent disease preferred TRBV28, TRBJ1-2 and TRBJ2-5.

The time point: newly diagnosed GD, antithyroid drugs for less than 3 months. PBMC-extracted RNA yielded the TCR library. Under American Thyroid Association guidelines, Graves' disease was diagnosed. CDR1 is SGHKS and CDR2 is YYEKEE in the germline V gene (reference sequence). Trimming removed 3 bases at V and 4 bases at J, with 7 bases between. The CDR3 length is 12 residues. There are many counts of this clonotype. Its antigen is currently unknown. TCR beta libraries were built with iRepertoire HTBI primers and Arm-PCR of CDR3 regions. One entry per CDR3 protein results from TCRdb running MiXCR on the multiplex PCR reads. The sample has approximately 230,000 distinct CDR3 sequences; 18% are singletons.

Material: peripheral blood mononuclear cells (PBMCs), obtained at new diagnosis, from a patient treated with antithyroid drugs. The receptor's source is a female donor with Graves disease. The chain carries TRBV5-5 and TRBJ1-1; D is unresolved. The CDR3 nucleotides read TGTGCCAGCAGCTACAGTAGCACTGAAGCTTTCTTT. Translating gives CASSYSSTEAFF.